This TCR beta chain was sequenced in a study of CD4 and CD8 cells across lung adenocarcinoma regions (dated by TCRdb to 2016 to 2019). Concerning the study at large: The study compared tumor centers with tumor margins to examine intratumor heterogeneity of the T cell receptor repertoire.

Preparation of the library involved PCR. Sequencing used a HiSeq X Ten. The public reads were quality trimmed at Q25 with fastp and then assembled into clones with MiXCR by TCRdb, keeping productive beta chains. Every CDR3 protein is listed once, alongside the most common genes and DNA of its rows. Across this sample there are 3,600 or so distinct CDR3 sequences, with 64% seen only once. Of the sample, approximately 18% falls within the top ten clones. In regard to this clonotype: It has no known antigen specificity. At one boundary the junction diverges from the germline segment, which might be a read error.

The donors were patients who had localized lung adenocarcinoma, which is a subtype of non-small cell lung cancer. These samples came from the margins of localized lung adenocarcinomas. For TCR repertoire analysis, CD8+ T cells from tumor tissue were profiled apart from CD4+ T cells. From a lookup of the germline V gene, CDR1 and CDR2 are ENHRY and SYGVKD. Counted from cysteine to phenylalanine, this CDR3 has 12 amino acids. The DNA shown is the 36-base CDR3, in frame from base 1. The sample taken for sequencing was CD8+ T cells from the margin of a lung tumor. The label giving this sample's cell subset or site can be read as: tumor margin region. The sequence joins TRBV10-3 to TRBJ1-1; the D gene lacks a confident call. This receptor was identified in a female donor with lung adenocarcinoma. The CD4 and CD8 labels of this study may be unreliable. Read as DNA, the sequence is TGTGCCACCAGTGAGCCAGGCACTGAAGCTTTCTTT. It translates to CATSEPGTEAFF.